This paragraph reports one TCR beta chain. The antigen remains undetermined. Trimming removed 8 bases at V and 7 bases at J, with 12 bases between. Germline V gives CDR1 MDHEN, CDR2 SYDVKM. The length of the CDR3 is 13 residues. Unique molecular identifiers tagged the TCR beta cDNA libraries. Each sample of about 0.95 to 11 million input T cells yielded 500,000 or so cDNA molecules, so each molecule approximated one T cell. Each CDR3 protein gets one entry after TCRdb re-called the PCR reads with MiXCR. The sample lists over 700,000 distinct CDR3 sequences, roughly 30% occurring once. The sample originates from a study of post-analysis software for immune sequencing data. Study information: The disease courses spanned relapsing-remitting, secondary progressive and progressive-relapsing forms of multiple sclerosis. Findings and limits, study-wide: Relative to controls, patients had 5 or 6 TRBV segments at higher frequency, with TRBV5-6, TRBV5-1 and TRBV20-1 among these.

This sequence originates from a girl under 18 with multiple sclerosis. V and J are TRBV28 and TRBJ1-6; weak D call: TRBD1 (5 bases). Source material: blood. CDR3 region: CASLGRANSPLHF. DNA of the CDR3: TGTGCCAGCCTGGGCAGGGCGAATTCACCCCTCCACTTT. The whole variable domain, remainder taken from reference TRBV28 and TRBJ1-6, is DVKVTQSSRYLVKRTGEKVFLECVQDMDHENMFWYRQDPGLGLRLIYFSYDVKMKEKGDIPEGYSVSREKKERFSLILESASTNQTSMYLCASLGRANSPLHFGNGTRLTVT.